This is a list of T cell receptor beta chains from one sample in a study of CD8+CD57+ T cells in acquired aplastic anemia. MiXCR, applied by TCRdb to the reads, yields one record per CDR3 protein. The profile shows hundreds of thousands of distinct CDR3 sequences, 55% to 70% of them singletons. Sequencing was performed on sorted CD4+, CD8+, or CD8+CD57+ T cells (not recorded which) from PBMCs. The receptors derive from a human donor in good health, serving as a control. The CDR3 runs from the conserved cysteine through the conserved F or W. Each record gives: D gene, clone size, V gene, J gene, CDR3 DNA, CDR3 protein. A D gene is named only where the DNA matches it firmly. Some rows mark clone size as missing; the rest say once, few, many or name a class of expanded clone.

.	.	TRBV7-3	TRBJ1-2	TGTGCCAGCAGAGAGGGGATCTATGGCTACACCTTC	CASREGIYGYTF
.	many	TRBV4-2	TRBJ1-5	TGTGCCAGCAGCCAAGAGGAGGGGCCCCGGCCCCAGCATTTT	CASSQEEGPRPQHF
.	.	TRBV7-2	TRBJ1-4	TGTGCCAGCAGCTTAGGTTGGACGGGAAACTCTGGAAATGAAAAACTGTTTTTT	CASSLGWTGNSGNEKLFF
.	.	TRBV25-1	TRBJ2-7	TGTGCCAGCAGCTTCCGAGCACCCGGCAACGAGCAGTACTTC	CASSFRAPGNEQYF
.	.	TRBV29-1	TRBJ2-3	TGCAGCGTTGACGTGGGGGTCCTAGATACGCAGTATTTT	CSVDVGVLDTQYF
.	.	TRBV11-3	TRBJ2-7	TGTGCCAGCAGCGCATATCCGGACACTACCTACGAGCAGTACTTC	CASSAYPDTTYEQYF
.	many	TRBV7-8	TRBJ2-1	TGTGCCAGCAGCTTATCCGGGACGTACAATGAGCAGTTCTTC	CASSLSGTYNEQFF
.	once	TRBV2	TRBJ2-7	TGTGCCAGCAGGCCCACCGACAGGCTCTCCTACGAGCAGTACTTC	CASRPTDRLSYEQYF
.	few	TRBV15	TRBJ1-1	TGTGCCACCAGCAGACAACGGCAGAACACTGAAGCTTTCTTT	CATSRQRQNTEAFF
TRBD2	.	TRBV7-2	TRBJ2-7	TGTGCCAGCGTATCTAGCGGGGGGTACTACGAGCAGTACTTC	CASVSSGGYYEQYF
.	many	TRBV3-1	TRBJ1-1	TGTGCCAGCAGCCAATTAGACAGGTACACTGAAGCTTTCTTT	CASSQLDRYTEAFF
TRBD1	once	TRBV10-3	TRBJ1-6	TGTGCCCCACGGACAGGGGGCTTTTCCTATAATTCACCCCTCCACTTT	CAPRTGGFSYNSPLHF
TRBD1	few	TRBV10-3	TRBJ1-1	TGTGCCATCAGTGAAGCAGGGGGGAATGAAGCTTTCTTT	CAISEAGGNEAFF
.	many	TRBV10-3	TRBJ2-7	TGTGCCATCAGTGAGTCACAACTCGAGCAGTACTTC	CAISESQLEQYF
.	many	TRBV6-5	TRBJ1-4	TGTGCCAGCAGTTACGGACAGCATAATGAAAAACTGTTTTTT	CASSYGQHNEKLFF
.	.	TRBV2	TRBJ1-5	TGTGCCAGCAGTGTAGCGTGCAATCAGCCCCAGCATTTT	CASSVACNQPQHF
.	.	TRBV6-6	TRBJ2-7	TGTGCCAGCAGTTTAACATTCTCCTACGAGCAGTACTTC	CASSLTFSYEQYF
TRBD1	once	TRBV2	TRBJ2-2	TGTGCCAGCAGTGAAAGTACAGGGGGCACCGGGGAGCTGTTTTTT	CASSESTGGTGELFF
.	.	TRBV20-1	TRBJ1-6	TGCAGTGCTAGTGATGCGGGGGCTGGTTCACCCCTCCACTTT	CSASDAGAGSPLHF
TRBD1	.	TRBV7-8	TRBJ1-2	TGTGCCAGCAGTCCAGCCGGGACAGCTAACTATGACTCCACCTTC	CASSPAGTANYDSTF
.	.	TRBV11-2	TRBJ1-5	TGTGCCAGCAGCTTAGGGCAAGGTTCCCAGCATTTT	CASSLGQGSQHF
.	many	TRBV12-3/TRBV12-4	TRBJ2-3	TGTGCCAGCAGTTTCGAGAGGGGAGCAAATACGCAGTATTTT	CASSFERGANTQYF